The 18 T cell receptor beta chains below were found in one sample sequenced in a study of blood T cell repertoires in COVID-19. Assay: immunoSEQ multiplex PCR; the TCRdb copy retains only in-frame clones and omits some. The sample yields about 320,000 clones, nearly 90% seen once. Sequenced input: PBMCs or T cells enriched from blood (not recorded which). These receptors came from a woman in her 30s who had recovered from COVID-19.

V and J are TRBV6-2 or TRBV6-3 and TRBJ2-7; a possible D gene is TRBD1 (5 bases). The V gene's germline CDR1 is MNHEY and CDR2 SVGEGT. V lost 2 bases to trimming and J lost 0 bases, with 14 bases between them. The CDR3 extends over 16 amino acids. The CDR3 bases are TGTGCCAGCAGTTACCCCCAGGGCAGGCGCTCCTACGAGCAGTACTTC. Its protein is CASSYPQGRRSYEQYF.

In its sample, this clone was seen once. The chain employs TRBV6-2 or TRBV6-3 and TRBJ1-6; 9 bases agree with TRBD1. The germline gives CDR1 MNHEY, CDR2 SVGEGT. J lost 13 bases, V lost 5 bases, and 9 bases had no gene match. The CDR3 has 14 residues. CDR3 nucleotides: TGTGCCAGCAGTCAGGGGGGACAGGGACGGCCCCTCCACTTT. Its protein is CASSQGGQGRPLHF.

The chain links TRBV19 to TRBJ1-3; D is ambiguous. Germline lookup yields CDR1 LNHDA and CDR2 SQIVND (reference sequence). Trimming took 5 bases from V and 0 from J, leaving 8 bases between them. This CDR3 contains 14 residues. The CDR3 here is CASSDRGSGNTIYF. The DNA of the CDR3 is TGTGCCAGTAGTGACCGCGGCTCTGGAAACACCATATATTTT.

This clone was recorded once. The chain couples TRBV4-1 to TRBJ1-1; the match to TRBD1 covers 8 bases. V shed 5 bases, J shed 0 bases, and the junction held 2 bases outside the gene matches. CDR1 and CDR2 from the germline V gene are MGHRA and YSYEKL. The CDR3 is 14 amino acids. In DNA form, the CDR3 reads TGCGCCAGCAGCGAGACAGGGGTGAACACTGAAGCTTTCTTT. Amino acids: CASSETGVNTEAFF.

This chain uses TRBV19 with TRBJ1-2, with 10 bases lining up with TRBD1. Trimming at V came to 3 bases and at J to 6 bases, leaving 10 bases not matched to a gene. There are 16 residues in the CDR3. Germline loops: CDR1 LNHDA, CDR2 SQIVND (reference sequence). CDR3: CASSMVWTGGTDGYTF. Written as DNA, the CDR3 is TGTGCCAGTAGTATGGTGTGGACAGGGGGTACGGATGGCTACACCTTC.

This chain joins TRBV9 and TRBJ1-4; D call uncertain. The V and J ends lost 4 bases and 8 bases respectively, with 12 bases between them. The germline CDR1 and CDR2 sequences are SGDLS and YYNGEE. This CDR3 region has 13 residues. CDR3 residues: CASSFRSGEKLFF. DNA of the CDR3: TGTGCCAGCAGCTTCCGATCGGGAGAAAAACTGTTTTTT.

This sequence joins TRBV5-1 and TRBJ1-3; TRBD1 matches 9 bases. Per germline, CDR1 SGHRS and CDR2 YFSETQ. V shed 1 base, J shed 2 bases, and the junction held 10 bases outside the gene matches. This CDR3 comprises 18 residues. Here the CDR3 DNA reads TGCGCCAGCAGCTTGTATCCGGGACAGGGTGTAACTGGAAACACCATATATTTT. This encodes CASSLYPGQGVTGNTIYF.

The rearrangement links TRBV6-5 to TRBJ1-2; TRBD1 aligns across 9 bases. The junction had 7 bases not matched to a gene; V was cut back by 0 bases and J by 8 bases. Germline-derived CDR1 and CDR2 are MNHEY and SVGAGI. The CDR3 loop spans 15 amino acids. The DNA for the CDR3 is TGTGCCAGCAGTTACTCGAGTGGACAGGGGATCGGCTACACCTTC. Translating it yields CASSYSSGQGIGYTF.

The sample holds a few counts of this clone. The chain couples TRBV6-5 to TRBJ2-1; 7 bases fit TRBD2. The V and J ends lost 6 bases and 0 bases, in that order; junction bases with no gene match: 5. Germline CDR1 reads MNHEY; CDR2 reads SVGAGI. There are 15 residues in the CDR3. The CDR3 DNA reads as TGTGCCAGCAGGCTCGGGGGGAGCTCCTACAATGAGCAGTTCTTC. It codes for CASRLGGSSYNEQFF.

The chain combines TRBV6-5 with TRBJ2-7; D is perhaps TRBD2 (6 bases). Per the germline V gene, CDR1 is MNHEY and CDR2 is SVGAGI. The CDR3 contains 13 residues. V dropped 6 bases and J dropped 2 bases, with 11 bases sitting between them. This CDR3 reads CASSHRTTYEQYF. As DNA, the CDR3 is TGTGCCAGCAGCCATCGGACTACCTACGAGCAGTACTTC.

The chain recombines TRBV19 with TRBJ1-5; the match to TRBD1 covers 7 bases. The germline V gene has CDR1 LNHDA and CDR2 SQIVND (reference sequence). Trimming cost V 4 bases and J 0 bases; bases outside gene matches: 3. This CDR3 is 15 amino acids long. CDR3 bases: TGTGCCAGTAGTAAAAACAGGGGTAGCAATCAGCCCCAGCATTTT. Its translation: CASSKNRGSNQPQHF.

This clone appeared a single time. The CDR3 loop reads CASSQQAAAGNTIYF. As DNA, the CDR3 is TGCGCCAGCAGTCAACAGGCAGCCGCTGGAAACACCATATATTTT. The V and J genes are TRBV23-1 and TRBJ1-3; D gene unclear. TRBV23-1 is an ORF; its function is uncertain. V lost 2 bases to trimming and J lost 2 bases, with 10 bases between them. The CDR3 runs to 15 residues.

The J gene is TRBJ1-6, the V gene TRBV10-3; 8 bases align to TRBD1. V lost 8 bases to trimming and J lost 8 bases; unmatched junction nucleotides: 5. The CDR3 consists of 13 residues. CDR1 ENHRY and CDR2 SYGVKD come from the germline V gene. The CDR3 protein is CAISGQGDSPLHF. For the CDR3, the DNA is TGTGCCATCTCCGGACAGGGTGATTCACCCCTCCACTTT.

Here the CDR3 DNA reads TGCGCCAGCAGCCAAGAGAGGGGGCCTCCCTCCTACAATGAGCAGTTCTTC. It translates to CASSQERGPPSYNEQFF. The chain is built from TRBV4-3 and TRBJ2-1; 7 nucleotides agree with TRBD1. V shed 0 bases and J 0 bases; nucleotides not matched to a gene: 5. The CDR3 loop spans 17 amino acids. In germline, CDR1 is LGHNA, CDR2 YSLEER.

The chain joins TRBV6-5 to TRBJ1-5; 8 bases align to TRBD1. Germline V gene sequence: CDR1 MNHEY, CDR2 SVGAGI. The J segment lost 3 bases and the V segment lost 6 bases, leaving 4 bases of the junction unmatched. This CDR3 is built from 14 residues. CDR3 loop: CASSTTGVNQPQHF. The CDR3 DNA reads TGTGCCAGCAGCACGACAGGGGTCAATCAGCCCCAGCATTTT.

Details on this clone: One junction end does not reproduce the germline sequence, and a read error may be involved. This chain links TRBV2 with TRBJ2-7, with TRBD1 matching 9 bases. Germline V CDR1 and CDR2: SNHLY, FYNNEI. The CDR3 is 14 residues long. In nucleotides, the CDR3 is TGTGCCAGCAGCCGGGACAGGGCGACCTACGGGCAGTACTTC. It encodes CASSRDRATYGQYF.

The CDR3 loop reads CASSPQGYGYTF. In DNA, the CDR3 is TGTGCCAGCAGCCCCCAGGGCTATGGCTACACCTTC. The V gene is TRBV5-4, the J gene TRBJ1-2, with D possibly being TRBD1 (5 bases). Germline CDR1 reads SGHNT; CDR2 reads YYREEE (reference sequence). V lost 4 bases and J 4 bases, leaving 8 bases between the germline ends. The CDR3 runs to 12 residues.

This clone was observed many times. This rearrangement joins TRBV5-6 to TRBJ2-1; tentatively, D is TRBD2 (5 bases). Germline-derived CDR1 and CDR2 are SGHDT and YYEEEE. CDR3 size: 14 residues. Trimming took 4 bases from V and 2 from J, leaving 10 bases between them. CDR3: CASSPLGAYNEQFF. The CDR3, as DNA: TGTGCCAGCAGCCCACTAGGCGCCTACAATGAGCAGTTCTTC.